This T cell receptor (beta chain) appears in the sequencing data of a study of blood T cell repertoires in COVID-19. Study overall: Researchers got acute and convalescent COVID-19 samples from the United States, Italy and Spain.

Data came from immunoSEQ multiplex PCR; TCRdb stores just in-frame clones and leaves some out. Here the sample spans 65,000 to 70,000 clones, about 80% being singletons. V lost 4 bases, J lost 8 bases, and 14 bases stayed unmatched. CDR3 length equals 16 residues. CDR1 is SGHRS, CDR2 YFSETQ, per germline. The chain couples TRBV5-1 to TRBJ1-4; 7 bases agree with TRBD1. The receptor comes from an older woman with acute or convalescent COVID-19. The specimen sequenced was peripheral blood. Here the CDR3 DNA reads TGCGCCAGCAGCCCGGAGGAACGGAGGGGGCAGGAAAAACTGTTTTTT. It yields the protein CASSPEERRGQEKLFF.